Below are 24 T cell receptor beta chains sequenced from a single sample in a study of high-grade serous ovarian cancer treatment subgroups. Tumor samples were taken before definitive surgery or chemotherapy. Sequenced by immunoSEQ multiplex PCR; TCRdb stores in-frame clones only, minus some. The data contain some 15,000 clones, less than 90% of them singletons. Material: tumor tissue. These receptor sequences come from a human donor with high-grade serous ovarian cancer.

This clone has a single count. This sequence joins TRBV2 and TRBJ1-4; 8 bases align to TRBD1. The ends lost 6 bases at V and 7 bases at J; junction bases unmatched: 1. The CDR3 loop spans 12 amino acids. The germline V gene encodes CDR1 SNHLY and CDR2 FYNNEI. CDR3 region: CASSGQGEKLFF. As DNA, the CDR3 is TGTGCCAGCAGCGGACAGGGTGAAAAACTGTTTTTT.

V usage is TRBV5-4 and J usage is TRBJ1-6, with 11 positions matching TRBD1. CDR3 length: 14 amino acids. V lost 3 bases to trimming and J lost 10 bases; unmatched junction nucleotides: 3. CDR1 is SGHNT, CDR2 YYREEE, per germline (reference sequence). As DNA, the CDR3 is TGTGCCAGCAGCTGGGACAGGGGGAGCTCACCCCTCCACTTT. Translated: CASSWDRGSSPLHF.

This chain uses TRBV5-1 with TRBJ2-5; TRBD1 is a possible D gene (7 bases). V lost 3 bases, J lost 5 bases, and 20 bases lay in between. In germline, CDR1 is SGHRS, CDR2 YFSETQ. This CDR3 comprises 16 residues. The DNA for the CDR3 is TGCGCCAGCAGCTCTGGTGTAGGGGGCCGGGGGGAGACCCAGTACTTC. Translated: CASSSGVGGRGETQYF.

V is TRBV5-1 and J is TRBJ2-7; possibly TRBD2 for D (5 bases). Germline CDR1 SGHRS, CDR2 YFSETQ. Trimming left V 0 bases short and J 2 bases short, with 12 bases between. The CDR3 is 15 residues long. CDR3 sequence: CASSLEPGSAYEQYF. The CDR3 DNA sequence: TGCGCCAGCAGCTTGGAACCGGGGTCTGCCTACGAGCAGTACTTC.

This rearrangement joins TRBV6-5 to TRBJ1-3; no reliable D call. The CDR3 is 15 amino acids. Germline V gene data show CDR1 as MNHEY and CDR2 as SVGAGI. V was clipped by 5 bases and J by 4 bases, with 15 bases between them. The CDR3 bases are TGTGCCAGCAGTGGGTTGGTCGGGGTCGGAAACACCATATATTTT. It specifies CASSGLVGVGNTIYF.

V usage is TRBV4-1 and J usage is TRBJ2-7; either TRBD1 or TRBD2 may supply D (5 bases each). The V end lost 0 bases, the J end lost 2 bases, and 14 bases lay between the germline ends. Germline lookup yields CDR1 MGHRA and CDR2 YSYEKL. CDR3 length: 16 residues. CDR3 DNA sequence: TGCGCCAGCAGCCAAGAAGTGGGGGACCTGACCTACGAGCAGTACTTC. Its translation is CASSQEVGDLTYEQYF.

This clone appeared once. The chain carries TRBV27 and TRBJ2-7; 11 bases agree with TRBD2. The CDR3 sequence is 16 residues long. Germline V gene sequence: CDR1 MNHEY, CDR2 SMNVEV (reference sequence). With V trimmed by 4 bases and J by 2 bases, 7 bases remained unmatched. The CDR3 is CASSSPSGGHPYEQYF. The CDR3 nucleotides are TGTGCCAGCAGTTCCCCTAGCGGGGGGCACCCCTACGAGCAGTACTTC.

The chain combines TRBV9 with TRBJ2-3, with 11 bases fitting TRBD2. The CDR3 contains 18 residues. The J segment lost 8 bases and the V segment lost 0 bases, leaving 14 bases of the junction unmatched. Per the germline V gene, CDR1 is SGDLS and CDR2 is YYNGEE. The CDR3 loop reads CASSVGSGGARLIGTQYF. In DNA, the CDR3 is TGTGCCAGCAGCGTAGGTAGCGGGGGGGCACGACTGATTGGTACGCAGTATTTT.

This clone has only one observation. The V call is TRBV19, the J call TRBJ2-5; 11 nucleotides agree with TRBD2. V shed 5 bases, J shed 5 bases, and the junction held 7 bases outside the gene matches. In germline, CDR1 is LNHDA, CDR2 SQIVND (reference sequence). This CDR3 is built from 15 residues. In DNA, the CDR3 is TGTGCCAGTAGTGCCGGACTAGCGGGTGGTGAGACCCAGTACTTC. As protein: CASSAGLAGGETQYF.

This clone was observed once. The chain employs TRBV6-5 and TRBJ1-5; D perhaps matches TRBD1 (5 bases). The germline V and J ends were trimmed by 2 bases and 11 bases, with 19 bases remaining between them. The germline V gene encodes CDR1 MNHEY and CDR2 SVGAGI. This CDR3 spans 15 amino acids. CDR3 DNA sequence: TGTGCCAGCAGTTACGGGGTGGGGGGTGCCGACGCCCAGCATTTT. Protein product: CASSYGVGGADAQHF.

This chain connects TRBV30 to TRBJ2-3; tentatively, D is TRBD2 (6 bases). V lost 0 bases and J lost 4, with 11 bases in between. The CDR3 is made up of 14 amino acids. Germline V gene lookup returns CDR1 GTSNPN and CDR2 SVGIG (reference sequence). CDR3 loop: CAWSVEGAADTQYF. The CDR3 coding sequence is TGTGCCTGGAGTGTGGAGGGTGCAGCAGATACGCAGTATTTT.

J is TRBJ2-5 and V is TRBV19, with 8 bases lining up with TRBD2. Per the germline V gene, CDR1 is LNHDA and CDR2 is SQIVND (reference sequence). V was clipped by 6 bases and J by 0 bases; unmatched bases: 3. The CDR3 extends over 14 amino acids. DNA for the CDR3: TGTGCCAGTAGGAGGACTAGCCACCAAGAGACCCAGTACTTC. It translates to CASRRTSHQETQYF.

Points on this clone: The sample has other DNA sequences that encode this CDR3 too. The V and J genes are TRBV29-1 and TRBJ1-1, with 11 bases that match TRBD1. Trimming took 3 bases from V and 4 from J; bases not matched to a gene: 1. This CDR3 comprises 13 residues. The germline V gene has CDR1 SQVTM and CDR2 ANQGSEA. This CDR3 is CSVEGTGGTEAFF. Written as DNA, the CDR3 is TGCAGCGTTGAGGGGACAGGGGGCACTGAAGCTTTCTTT. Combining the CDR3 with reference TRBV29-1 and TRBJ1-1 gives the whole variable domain SAVISQKPSRDICQRGTSLTIQCQVDSQVTMMFWYRQQPGQSLTLIATANQGSEATYESGFVIDKFPISRPNLTFSTLTVSNMSPEDSSIYLCSVEGTGGTEAFFGQGTRLTVV.

The CDR3 sequence is CASSPPWDSGEQYF. The DNA of the CDR3 is TGTGCCAGCAGCCCCCCTTGGGATAGTGGCGAGCAGTACTTC. The chain carries TRBV11-2 and TRBJ2-7; D not resolved. Germline assignment: CDR1 SGHAT and CDR2 FQNNGV. Trimming removed 5 bases at V and 6 bases at J, with 17 bases between. CDR3 length: 14 residues. Filled out from reference TRBV11-2 and TRBJ2-7, the complete variable domain reads EAGVAQSPRYKIIEKRQSVAFWCNPISGHATLYWYQQILGQGPKLLIQFQNNGVVDDSQLPKDRFSAERLKGVDSTLKIQPAKLEDSAVYLCASSPPWDSGEQYFGPGTRLTVT.

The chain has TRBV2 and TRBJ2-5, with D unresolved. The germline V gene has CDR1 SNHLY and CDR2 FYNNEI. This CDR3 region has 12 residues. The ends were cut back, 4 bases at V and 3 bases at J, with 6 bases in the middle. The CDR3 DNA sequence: TGTGCCAGCAGTGTGGTGGAAGAGACCCAGTACTTC. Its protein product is CASSVVEETQYF. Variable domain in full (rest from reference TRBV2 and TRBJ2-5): EPEVTQTPSHQVTQMGQEVILRCVPISNHLYFYWYRQILGQKVEFLVSFYNNEISEKSEIFDDQFSVERPDGSNFTLKIRSTKLEDSAMYFCASSVVEETQYFGPGTRLLVL.

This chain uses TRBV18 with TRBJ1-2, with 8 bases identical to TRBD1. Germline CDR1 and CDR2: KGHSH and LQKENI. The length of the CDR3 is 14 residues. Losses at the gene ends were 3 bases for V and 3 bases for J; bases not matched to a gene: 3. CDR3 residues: CASSPETGDYGYTF. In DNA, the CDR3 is TGTGCCAGCTCACCCGAGACAGGGGACTATGGCTACACCTTC.

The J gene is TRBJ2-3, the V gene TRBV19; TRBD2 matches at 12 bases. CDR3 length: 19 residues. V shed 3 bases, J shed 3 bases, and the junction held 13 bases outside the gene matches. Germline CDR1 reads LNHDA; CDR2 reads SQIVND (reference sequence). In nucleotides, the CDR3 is TGTGCCAGTAGTATGGCACTAGCGGGGGGACGGACACGAACAGATACGCAGTATTTT. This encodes CASSMALAGGRTRTDTQYF.

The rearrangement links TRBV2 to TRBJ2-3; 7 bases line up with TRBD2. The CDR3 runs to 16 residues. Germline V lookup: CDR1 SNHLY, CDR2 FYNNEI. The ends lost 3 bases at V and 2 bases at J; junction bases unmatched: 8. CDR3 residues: CASSELTGGYTDTQYF. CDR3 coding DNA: TGTGCCAGCAGTGAGTTGACGGGGGGATACACAGATACGCAGTATTTT.

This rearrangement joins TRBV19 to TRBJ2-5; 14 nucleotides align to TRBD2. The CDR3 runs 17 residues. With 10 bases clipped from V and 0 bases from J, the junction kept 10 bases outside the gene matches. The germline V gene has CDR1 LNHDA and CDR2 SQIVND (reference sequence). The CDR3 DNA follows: TGTGCCACCTCGACTAGCGGGGGGGCCCCGTACCAAGAGACCCAGTACTTC. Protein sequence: CATSTSGGAPYQETQYF.

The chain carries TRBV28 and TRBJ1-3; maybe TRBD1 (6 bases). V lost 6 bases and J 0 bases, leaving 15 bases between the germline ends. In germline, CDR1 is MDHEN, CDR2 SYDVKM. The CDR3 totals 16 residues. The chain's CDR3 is CASSQGTIYSGNTIYF. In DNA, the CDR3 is TGTGCCAGCAGCCAAGGGACAATCTACTCTGGAAACACCATATATTTT. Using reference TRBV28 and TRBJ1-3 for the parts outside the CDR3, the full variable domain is DVKVTQSSRYLVKRTGEKVFLECVQDMDHENMFWYRQDPGLGLRLIYFSYDVKMKEKGDIPEGYSVSREKKERFSLILESASTNQTSMYLCASSQGTIYSGNTIYFGEGSWLTVV.

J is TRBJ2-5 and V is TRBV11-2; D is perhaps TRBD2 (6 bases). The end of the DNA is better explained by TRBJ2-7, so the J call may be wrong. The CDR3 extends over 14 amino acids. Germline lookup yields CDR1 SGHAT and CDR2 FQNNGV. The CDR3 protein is CASSRLGGTYEQYF. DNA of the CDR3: TGTGCCAGCAGCCGACTTGGGGGGACCTACGAGCAGTACTTC.

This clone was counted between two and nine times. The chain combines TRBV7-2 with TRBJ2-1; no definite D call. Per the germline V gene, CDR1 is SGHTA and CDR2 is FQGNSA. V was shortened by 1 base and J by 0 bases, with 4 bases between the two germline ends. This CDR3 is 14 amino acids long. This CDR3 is CASSLGSSYNEQFF. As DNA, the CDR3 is TGTGCCAGCAGCTTAGGAAGCTCCTACAATGAGCAGTTCTTC.

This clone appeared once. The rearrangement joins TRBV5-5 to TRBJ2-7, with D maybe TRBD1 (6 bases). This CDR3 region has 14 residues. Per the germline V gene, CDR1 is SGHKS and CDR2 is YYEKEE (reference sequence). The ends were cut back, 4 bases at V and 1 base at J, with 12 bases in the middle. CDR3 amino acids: CASSVTGTSYEQYF. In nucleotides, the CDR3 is TGTGCCAGCAGCGTGACAGGCACTTCCTACGAGCAGTACTTC.

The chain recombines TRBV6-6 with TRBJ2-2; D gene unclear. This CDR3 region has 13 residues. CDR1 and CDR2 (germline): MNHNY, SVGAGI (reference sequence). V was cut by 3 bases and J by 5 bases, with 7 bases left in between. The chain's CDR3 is CASSYMGTGELFF. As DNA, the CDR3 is TGTGCCAGCAGTTATATGGGAACCGGGGAGCTGTTTTTT.